A selection of T cell receptor beta chains follows, all from one sample in a study. MiXCR, run by TCRdb on the 5' RACE reads, gives a single entry per CDR3 protein. Of 32,000 or so distinct CDR3 sequences listed, 27% were seen once; the top ten hold about 2.2%. The sequenced material came from tumor-infiltrating Tregs sorted from the breast tumor. These receptor sequences come from a female donor with breast cancer. CDR3s include the opening cysteine and the closing phenylalanine or tryptophan. Fields, in order: CDR3 protein, CDR3 DNA, J gene, clone size, V gene, D gene. The D gene is left open where the match is weak. Clone sizes are given selectively: once, few, many, or a class where the clone is expanded.

CDR3 protein: CASSLGRRFYNEQFF; CDR3 DNA: TGTGCCAGCAGTTTAGGCCGGAGATTTTACAATGAGCAGTTCTTC; J gene: TRBJ2-1; clone size: NA; V gene: TRBV12-3/TRBV12-4; D gene: NA
CDR3 protein: CASSKQGEQETQYF; CDR3 DNA: TGCGCCAGCAGCAAACAGGGGGAGCAAGAGACCCAGTACTTC; J gene: TRBJ2-5; clone size: medium-sized; V gene: TRBV5-1; D gene: TRBD1
CDR3 protein: CASSLGGTPRVWEQYF; CDR3 DNA: TGTGCCAGCAGCTTAGGGGGGACTCCCCGGGTTTGGGAGCAGTACTTC; J gene: TRBJ2-7; clone size: few; V gene: TRBV11-2; D gene: NA
CDR3 protein: CASSFSPPGQGVETGGYTF; CDR3 DNA: TGTGCCAGCTCATTTTCACCCCCGGGACAGGGGGTAGAGACGGGAGGCTACACCTTC; J gene: TRBJ1-2; clone size: NA; V gene: TRBV18; D gene: TRBD1
CDR3 protein: CASSQEGGRAQHF; CDR3 DNA: TGTGCCAGCAGCCAGGAGGGGGGGAGGGCCCAGCATTTT; J gene: TRBJ1-5; clone size: NA; V gene: TRBV5-5; D gene: NA
CDR3 protein: CASSWGAGADKNIQYF; CDR3 DNA: TGTGCCAGCAGCTGGGGGGCAGGGGCGGACAAAAACATTCAGTACTTC; J gene: TRBJ2-4; clone size: NA; V gene: TRBV7-8; D gene: NA
CDR3 protein: CASSFDSQLYNEQFF; CDR3 DNA: TGTGCCAGCAGTTTCGACAGCCAGCTGTACAATGAGCAGTTCTTC; J gene: TRBJ2-1; clone size: NA; V gene: TRBV2; D gene: NA
CDR3 protein: CASSQVAGDTEAFF; CDR3 DNA: TGTGCCAGCAGCCAAGTGGCAGGGGATACTGAAGCTTTCTTT; J gene: TRBJ1-1; clone size: many; V gene: TRBV3-1; D gene: NA
CDR3 protein: CASSSAGASGNTIHF; CDR3 DNA: TGCGCCAGCAGCTCTGCCGGGGCGTCGGGAAACACCATACATTTT; J gene: TRBJ1-3; clone size: NA; V gene: TRBV5-1; D gene: NA
CDR3 protein: CSARVGSTDTQYF; CDR3 DNA: TGCAGTGCTAGAGTCGGGAGCACAGATACGCAGTATTTT; J gene: TRBJ2-3; clone size: few; V gene: TRBV20-1; D gene: NA
CDR3 protein: CSVERLAGGFNEQFF; CDR3 DNA: TGCAGCGTTGAACGACTAGCGGGAGGGTTCAATGAGCAGTTCTTC; J gene: TRBJ2-1; clone size: NA; V gene: TRBV29-1; D gene: TRBD2
CDR3 protein: CAGATGSSYNEQFF; CDR3 DNA: TGTGCCGGGGCAACAGGGAGCTCCTACAATGAGCAGTTCTTC; J gene: TRBJ2-1; clone size: NA; V gene: TRBV30; D gene: NA
CDR3 protein: CASSPGQGFDEQYF; CDR3 DNA: TGTGCCAGCAGCCCGGGACAGGGATTCGACGAGCAGTACTTC; J gene: TRBJ2-7; clone size: NA; V gene: TRBV11-3; D gene: TRBD1
CDR3 protein: CASSYVVTNQPQHF; CDR3 DNA: TGTGCCAGCAGTTACGTGGTCACTAATCAGCCCCAGCATTTT; J gene: TRBJ1-5; clone size: many; V gene: TRBV6-6; D gene: NA
CDR3 protein: CASSYSGRGGYTF; CDR3 DNA: TGTGCCAGCAGTTACTCCGGCCGAGGAGGCTACACCTTC; J gene: TRBJ1-2; clone size: few; V gene: TRBV6-6; D gene: NA
CDR3 protein: CATSRAPRGGGTEAFF; CDR3 DNA: TGTGCCACCAGCAGGGCGCCTCGGGGGGGTGGGACTGAAGCTTTCTTT; J gene: TRBJ1-1; clone size: NA; V gene: TRBV15; D gene: NA
CDR3 protein: CASGSPYEQYF; CDR3 DNA: TGTGCCAGCGGATCCCCCTACGAGCAGTACTTC; J gene: TRBJ2-7; clone size: NA; V gene: TRBV6-5; D gene: NA
CDR3 protein: CASSYRQGNTEAFF; CDR3 DNA: TGTGCCAGCAGTTATCGACAGGGGAACACTGAAGCTTTCTTT; J gene: TRBJ1-1; clone size: many; V gene: TRBV6-5; D gene: TRBD1
CDR3 protein: CSARSRGTSGYNEQFF; CDR3 DNA: TGCAGTGCTAGGTCCCGCGGGACTAGCGGTTACAATGAGCAGTTCTTC; J gene: TRBJ2-1; clone size: few; V gene: TRBV20-1; D gene: TRBD2
CDR3 protein: CASSERPYQPQHF; CDR3 DNA: TGTGCCAGCAGTGAAAGGCCCTATCAGCCCCAGCATTTT; J gene: TRBJ1-5; clone size: medium-sized; V gene: TRBV6-1; D gene: NA
CDR3 protein: CASSLDGQTYNEQFF; CDR3 DNA: TGCGCCAGCAGCTTGGATGGGCAAACCTACAATGAGCAGTTCTTC; J gene: TRBJ2-1; clone size: NA; V gene: TRBV5-1; D gene: NA
CDR3 protein: CASSLGGSPNYNEQFF; CDR3 DNA: TGTGCCAGCAGCTTAGGCGGGAGTCCAAATTACAATGAGCAGTTCTTC; J gene: TRBJ2-1; clone size: many; V gene: TRBV11-3; D gene: TRBD2
CDR3 protein: CASSVDGTKTQYF; CDR3 DNA: TGTGCCAGCAGCGTAGACGGGACGAAGACCCAGTACTTC; J gene: TRBJ2-5; clone size: many; V gene: TRBV9; D gene: NA
CDR3 protein: CASSLSVRGPDTQYF; CDR3 DNA: TGTGCCAGCAGCTTGTCCGTCAGGGGGCCAGATACGCAGTATTTT; J gene: TRBJ2-3; clone size: many; V gene: TRBV5-6; D gene: TRBD1
CDR3 protein: CATTSTAGYTF; CDR3 DNA: TGTGCCACCACGTCTACTGCGGGCTACACCTTC; J gene: TRBJ1-2; clone size: few; V gene: TRBV6-1; D gene: NA
CDR3 protein: CASSYVPLGRGQPQHF; CDR3 DNA: TGTGCCAGCAGTTACGTTCCACTCGGGAGGGGTCAGCCCCAGCATTTT; J gene: TRBJ1-5; clone size: medium-sized; V gene: TRBV6-5; D gene: NA
CDR3 protein: CASSSGSNTGELFF; CDR3 DNA: TGTGCCAGCAGTTCTGGGTCGAACACCGGGGAGCTGTTTTTT; J gene: TRBJ2-2; clone size: many; V gene: TRBV6-4; D gene: NA
CDR3 protein: CASSSGQPNSYEQYF; CDR3 DNA: TGTGCCAGCAGCTCCGGACAGCCCAACTCCTACGAGCAGTACTTC; J gene: TRBJ2-7; clone size: many; V gene: TRBV5-5; D gene: NA